What follows is one T cell receptor beta chain and its context. This CDR3 comprises 13 residues. Unmatched junction bases numbered 6, after V lost 7 bases and J lost 4 bases. Germline lookup yields CDR1 LNHDA and CDR2 SQIVND (reference sequence). The data are from a study of blood T cell repertoires in COVID-19. On the study more broadly: Acute and convalescent COVID-19 specimens originated in the United States, Italy and Spain. T cells, B-cell-depleted T cells, or PBMCs supplied cDNA or gDNA.

Per the study methods: Amplification from reference gene primers served as the basis for estimated nucleated cell counts. Measured with immunoSEQ multiplex PCR; TCRdb has only the in-frame clones, and not every one. That table furnishes V, J and clone size, whereas the DNA furnished D and trimming. The table lists 200,000 to 300,000 clones, 70% to 85% of them singletons. The sequence was obtained from a woman older than 75 with acute or convalescent COVID-19. V is TRBV19 and J is TRBJ2-5; 7 nucleotides align to TRBD1. Sequences were obtained from peripheral blood. CDR3 nucleotides: TGTGCCAGTACCCCAGGGGGTTTAGAGACCCAGTACTTC. This sequence encodes CASTPGGLETQYF.